One sample yielded the 19 T cell receptor beta chains listed below, sequenced in a study of metastatic and nonmetastatic thyroid tumors. Patients were all untreated before their thyroid surgery. TCRdb re-called the PCR reads through MiXCR. The sample carries about 40,000 clones, about an eighth recorded once. Sequenced input: blood. The origin of the receptors is a female donor with papillary thyroid cancer or a benign thyroid nodule (not recorded which). Some clones in this sample may be carry-over from other donors' samples.

This clone was observed at least ten times. The chain carries TRBV12-3 or TRBV12-4 and TRBJ2-3; 15 positions agree with TRBD2. V lost 6 bases to trimming and J lost 2 bases; unmatched junction nucleotides: 6. The CDR3 loop spans 17 amino acids. The CDR3 DNA reads as TGTGCCAGCAGGCCAGGACTAGCGGGAGGGAACACAGATACGCAGTATTTT. It encodes CASRPGLAGGNTDTQYF.

This clone was counted at least ten times. The identical CDR3 is also encoded by other nucleotide sequences in the sample. V and J are TRBV2 and TRBJ2-3, with 10 bases aligning to TRBD2. The CDR3 loop spans 16 amino acids. J gave up 2 bases and V 6 bases, and 8 bases lay outside the gene matches. Germline V lookup: CDR1 SNHLY, CDR2 FYNNEI. The CDR3 here is CASRGASGRTTDTQYF. The CDR3 coding sequence is TGTGCCAGCAGGGGAGCTAGCGGGAGAACCACAGATACGCAGTATTTT. Using reference TRBV2 and TRBJ2-3 for the parts outside the CDR3, the full variable domain is EPEVTQTPSHQVTQMGQEVILRCVPISNHLYFYWYRQILGQKVEFLVSFYNNEISEKSEIFDDQFSVERPDGSNFTLKIRSTKLEDSAMYFCASRGASGRTTDTQYFGPGTRLTVL.

Many counts were recorded for this clone. J is TRBJ1-2 and V is TRBV30; D not resolved. Germline CDR1 GTSNPN, CDR2 SVGIG (reference sequence). The V end was cut by 0 bases, the J end by 3 bases, with 11 bases between. This CDR3 has 14 amino acids. For the CDR3, the DNA is TGTGCCTGGAGTGTATACTTCAGCCACTATGGCTACACCTTC. It translates to CAWSVYFSHYGYTF.

The sample holds many counts of this clone. V usage is TRBV7-3 and J usage is TRBJ2-2, with TRBD1 matching over 7 bases. The CDR3 has 13 residues. In germline, CDR1 is SGHTA, CDR2 FQGTGA. J was trimmed by 5 bases and V by 5 bases; bases with no gene match: 2. CDR3 sequence reads: CASSPQGTGELFF. As DNA, the CDR3 is TGTGCCAGCAGCCCACAGGGGACCGGGGAGCTGTTTTTT.

This clone was detected ten times or more. The sample contains more than one DNA sequence encoding this CDR3. The J gene is TRBJ2-7, the V gene TRBV7-2; TRBD1 is a possible D gene (5 bases). The CDR3 is 14 residues long. Germline V gene lookup returns CDR1 SGHTA and CDR2 FQGNSA. Trimming left V 3 bases short and J 6 bases short, with 15 bases between. CDR3 amino acids: CASSLGRELGEQYF. The CDR3 nucleotides are TGTGCCAGCAGCTTGGGCAGGGAACTCGGCGAGCAGTACTTC.

This clone came up many times. The chain uses TRBV6-1 and TRBJ2-1; TRBD1 might be the D (6 bases). CDR1 MNHNS and CDR2 SASEGT come from the germline V gene. This CDR3 comprises 16 residues. V was trimmed by 6 bases and J by 0 bases, leaving 15 bases between them. The CDR3 DNA reads as TGTGCCAGCAGCCTCGGGATAGGGGGCTCCTACAATGAGCAGTTCTTC. It encodes CASSLGIGGSYNEQFF.

The chain recombines TRBV7-2 with TRBJ1-3; D is uncertain. CDR3 size: 15 residues. Germline V lookup: CDR1 SGHTA, CDR2 FQGNSA. Trimming removed 4 bases at V and 2 bases at J, with 12 bases between. Here the CDR3 reads CASSSSSGAGNTIYF. The DNA of the CDR3 is TGTGCCAGCAGCTCATCATCCGGGGCTGGAAACACCATATATTTT.

Regarding this clone: Additional DNA sequences in this sample encode the identical CDR3. The chain recombines TRBV4-1 with TRBJ2-1; 7 positions agree with TRBD2. CDR1 and CDR2 from the germline V gene are MGHRA and YSYEKL. V lost 6 bases and J lost 4; bases outside the gene matches: 12. The CDR3 covers 16 residues. The CDR3 region has the DNA TGCGCCAGCAGTCAGGAAGCGGGAAATCGGTACAATGAGCAGTTCTTC. This encodes CASSQEAGNRYNEQFF.

This clone occurred a few times. J is TRBJ1-1 and V is TRBV6-1, with 9 bases that match TRBD1. This CDR3 contains 15 residues. Looked up from germline, CDR1 is MNHNS and CDR2 is SASEGT. V was clipped by 6 bases and J by 1 base; unmatched bases: 6. CDR3 sequence reads: CASRKRDRENTEAFF. CDR3 sequence (DNA): TGTGCCAGCAGGAAGAGGGACAGGGAGAACACTGAAGCTTTCTTT.

In this sample, this clone turned up many times. This could be a read error, since a much larger clone is one nucleotide away. This rearrangement joins TRBV28 to TRBJ1-1; no clear D gene. The germline CDR1 and CDR2 sequences are MDHEN and SYDVKM. The V end was cut by 11 bases, the J end by 7 bases, with 20 bases between. The CDR3 is 13 residues long. The chain's CDR3 is CAGTGDEGVEAFF. The CDR3 DNA reads TGTGCCGGCACCGGGGATGAGGGTGTTGAAGCTTTCTTT.

Note on this clone: The CDR3 does not end in the conserved phenylalanine or tryptophan, so this is likely a read error. This rearrangement joins TRBV30 to TRBJ1-5; D is perhaps TRBD1 (5 bases). This CDR3 is built from 15 residues. From germline, CDR1 is GTSNPN and CDR2 SVGIG (reference sequence). DNA of the CDR3: TGTTCCTGGACCCCTAGGGGCGTGGACAATCAGCCCCAGCATCTT. It encodes CSWTPRGVDNQPQHL.

At least ten counts were recorded for this clone. This sequence may be a read error, since a much larger clone differs from it by one base. Additional DNA sequences in this sample encode the identical CDR3. The rearrangement joins TRBV6-1 to TRBJ2-7; 9 positions agree with TRBD2. The CDR3 runs 14 residues. Germline loops: CDR1 MNHNS, CDR2 SASEGT. In nucleotides, the CDR3 is TGCGCCAGCAGTGTTGGTAGCGGGAGCTACGAGCAGTACTTC. Translated: CASSVGSGSYEQYF.

Concerning this clone: No conserved phenylalanine or tryptophan ends this CDR3, so it is likely a read error. The chain couples TRBV6-2 or TRBV6-3 to TRBJ2-7, with no clear D. CDR1 is MNHEY, CDR2 SVGEGT, per germline. The CDR3 length is 10 residues. The CDR3 reads CASSYSQQYS. The DNA of the CDR3 is TGCGCCAGCAGTTACTCCCAGCAGTACTCC.

This clone showed up many times. The rearrangement links TRBV27 to TRBJ2-2; D gene unclear. CDR1 and CDR2 from the germline V gene are MNHEY and SMNVEV (reference sequence). CDR3 length equals 13 residues. V shed 5 bases and J shed 1 base, with 5 bases lying between them. CDR3 bases: TGTGCCAGCAGTCGTCGGAACACCGGGGAGCTGTTTTTT. Amino acid sequence: CASSRRNTGELFF.

This chain connects TRBV5-1 to TRBJ2-7; perhaps TRBD1 as D (6 bases). This CDR3 spans 14 amino acids. The V gene lost 2 bases and the J gene lost 0 bases, with 9 bases spanning the gap. Germline V gives CDR1 SGHRS, CDR2 YFSETQ. CDR3 sequence reads: CASSLTGSSYEQYF. For the CDR3, the DNA is TGCGCCAGCAGCTTAACAGGGAGCTCCTACGAGCAGTACTTC.

This clone was detected many times. The chain recombines TRBV7-2 with TRBJ2-1; 11 bases agree with TRBD2. The germline CDR1 and CDR2 sequences are SGHTA and FQGNSA. V trimming: 1 base; J trimming: 4 bases; junction bases outside the gene matches: 3. The CDR3 runs to 16 residues. CDR3 sequence reads: CASSLGGTSGYNEQFF. The DNA of the CDR3 is TGTGCCAGCAGCTTAGGCGGGACTAGCGGTTACAATGAGCAGTTCTTC.

This clone was observed many times. The chain recombines TRBV27 with TRBJ2-5, with TRBD1 identical over 10 bases. V was clipped by 4 bases and J by 5 bases; unmatched bases: 10. Germline V gene lookup returns CDR1 MNHEY and CDR2 SMNVEV (reference sequence). This CDR3 has 16 amino acids. DNA for the CDR3: TGTGCCAGCAGTTCCCAGGGACAGGGGAGGTGGGAGACCCAGTACTTC. Amino acids: CASSSQGQGRWETQYF.

This clone appeared a few times. The V call is TRBV7-3, the J call TRBJ2-3; 8 nucleotides align to TRBD2. This CDR3 region has 15 residues. Unmatched junction bases numbered 10, after V lost 5 bases and J lost 6 bases. Germline CDR1 is SGHTA and CDR2 is FQGTGA. The CDR3 DNA reads as TGTGCCAGCAGCCCAAATGGCGGGAGGTGGGATACGCAGTATTTT. Amino acid sequence: CASSPNGGRWDTQYF.

This clone was seen repeatedly, ten times or more. The gene calls are TRBV20-1 and TRBJ2-7, with 10 bases identical to TRBD2. V shed 5 bases, J shed 2 bases, and the junction held 3 bases outside the gene matches. Germline V gene data show CDR1 as DFQATT and CDR2 as SNEGSKA (reference sequence). The CDR3 covers 13 residues. CDR3 in DNA: TGCAGTGCTCCTACTAGCGGGACCTACGAGCAGTACTTC. It translates to CSAPTSGTYEQYF.